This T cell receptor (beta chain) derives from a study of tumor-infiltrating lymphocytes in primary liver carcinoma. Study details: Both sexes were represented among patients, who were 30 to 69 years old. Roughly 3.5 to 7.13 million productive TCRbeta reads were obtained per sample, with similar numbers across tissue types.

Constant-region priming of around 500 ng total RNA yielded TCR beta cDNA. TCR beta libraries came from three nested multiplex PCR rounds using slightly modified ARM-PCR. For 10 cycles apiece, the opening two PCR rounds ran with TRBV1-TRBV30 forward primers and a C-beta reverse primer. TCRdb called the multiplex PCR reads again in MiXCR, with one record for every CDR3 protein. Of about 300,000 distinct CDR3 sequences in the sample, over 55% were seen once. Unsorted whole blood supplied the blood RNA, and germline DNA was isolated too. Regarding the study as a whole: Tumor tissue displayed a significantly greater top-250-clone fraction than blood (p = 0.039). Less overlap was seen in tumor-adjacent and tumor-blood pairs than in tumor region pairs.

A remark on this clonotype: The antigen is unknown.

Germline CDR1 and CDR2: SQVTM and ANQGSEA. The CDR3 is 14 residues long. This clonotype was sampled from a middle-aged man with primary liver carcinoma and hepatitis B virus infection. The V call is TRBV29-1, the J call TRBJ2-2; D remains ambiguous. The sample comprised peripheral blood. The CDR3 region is CNCQSRTVAGELFF. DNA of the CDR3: TGCAACTGTCAAAGTAGGACCGTGGCCGGGGAGCTGTTTTTT.